The following is a T cell receptor (beta chain) sequence with its context. The sample comes from a study of CD8+CD57+ T cells in acquired aplastic anemia. It was genomic DNA that served as the template for profiling TCR beta VDJ and CDR3. Each CDR3 protein is one row after TCRdb ran MiXCR on the reads. Found here are more than 45,000 distinct CDR3 sequences, approximately 54% of them singletons; the top ten hold under 20%. Previously, flow cytometry had revealed CD8+CD57+ cell expansion in the patients chosen for sequencing. The sample taken for sequencing was sorted CD4+, CD8+, or CD8+CD57+ T cells (not recorded which) from PBMCs. This TCR was sampled from a human donor with aplastic anemia.

CDR3 DNA: TGTGCCACCAGCAGAACCCGGAGCAGGGGGGAGACCCAGTACTTC. Translation: CATSRTRSRGETQYF. This chain uses TRBV15 with TRBJ2-5, with 7 nucleotides matching TRBD1. CDR1 and CDR2 (germline): LNHNV, YYDKDF (reference sequence). The J segment lost 5 bases and the V segment lost 2 bases, leaving 8 bases of the junction unmatched. The CDR3 is 15 residues long.